This record covers a single T cell receptor beta chain. Profiling relied on immunoSEQ multiplex PCR, and the TCRdb table lists in-frame clones only, not all of them. The table lists more than 110,000 clones, roughly four fifths of them singletons. The record originates from a study of cytomegalovirus exposure and HLA in healthy donors. The CDR3 runs 15 residues. Germline CDR1 is MNHNY and CDR2 is SVGAGI (reference sequence). V lost 2 bases, J lost 4 bases, and 12 bases lay in between. The validation cohort, a group of over a hundred subjects, included the donors and was separate from the roughly 700-subject first cohort.

Sequences were obtained from PBMCs. The TCR sequence derives from a woman younger than 45 in good health and CMV-seronegative. J is TRBJ2-1 and V is TRBV6-6; weak D call: TRBD2 (6 bases). CDR3 amino acids: CASSYGRLEYNEQFF. DNA for the CDR3: TGTGCCAGCAGTTACGGACGACTAGAGTACAATGAGCAGTTCTTC.